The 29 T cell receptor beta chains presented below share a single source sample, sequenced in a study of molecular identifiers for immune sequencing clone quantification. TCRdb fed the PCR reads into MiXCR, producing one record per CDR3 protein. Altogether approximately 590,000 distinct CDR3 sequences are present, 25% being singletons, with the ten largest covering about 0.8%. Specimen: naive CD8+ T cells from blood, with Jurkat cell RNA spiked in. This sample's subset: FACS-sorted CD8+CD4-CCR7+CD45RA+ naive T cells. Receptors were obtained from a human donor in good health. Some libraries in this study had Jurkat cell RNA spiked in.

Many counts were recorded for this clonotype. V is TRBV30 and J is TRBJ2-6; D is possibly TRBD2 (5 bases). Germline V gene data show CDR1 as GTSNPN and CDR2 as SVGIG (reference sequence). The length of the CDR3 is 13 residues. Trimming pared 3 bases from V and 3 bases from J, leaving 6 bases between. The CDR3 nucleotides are TGTGCCTGGAGAGGAGGTGGGGCCAACGTCCTGACTTTC. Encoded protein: CAWRGGGANVLTF.

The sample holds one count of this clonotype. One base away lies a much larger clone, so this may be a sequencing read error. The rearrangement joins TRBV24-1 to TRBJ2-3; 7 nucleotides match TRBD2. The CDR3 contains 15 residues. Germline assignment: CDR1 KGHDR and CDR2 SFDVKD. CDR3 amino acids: CATSAAGEYTDTQCF. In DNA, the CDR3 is TGTGCCACCAGTGCGGCGGGGGAGTACACAGATACGCAGTGTTTT.

The CDR3 reads CASDDGTGQPQHF. CDR3 DNA sequence: TGTGCCAGTGATGACGGCACAGGGCAGCCCCAGCATTTT. The V and J genes are TRBV19 and TRBJ1-5; a possible D gene is TRBD1 (6 bases). The germline V gene encodes CDR1 LNHDA and CDR2 SQIVND (reference sequence). V was trimmed by 8 bases and J by 7 bases, leaving 15 bases between them. The CDR3 loop spans 13 amino acids.

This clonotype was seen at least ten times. CDR3 amino acids: CASSGDQGYQPQHF. In DNA form, the CDR3 reads TGTGCCAGCAGCGGAGACCAGGGTTATCAGCCCCAGCATTTT. This sequence joins TRBV9 and TRBJ1-5; tentatively, D is TRBD1 (5 bases). The CDR3 is made up of 14 amino acids. Per germline, CDR1 SGDLS and CDR2 YYNGEE. Trimming took 3 bases from V and 5 from J, leaving 12 bases between them.

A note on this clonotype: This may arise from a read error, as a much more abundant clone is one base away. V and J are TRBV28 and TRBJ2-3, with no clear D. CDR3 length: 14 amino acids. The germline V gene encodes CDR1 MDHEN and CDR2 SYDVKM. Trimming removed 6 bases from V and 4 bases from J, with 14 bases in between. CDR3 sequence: CASRTLTVADTQYF. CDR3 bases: TGTGCCAGCAGAACACTTACAGTGGCAGATACGCAGTATTTT.

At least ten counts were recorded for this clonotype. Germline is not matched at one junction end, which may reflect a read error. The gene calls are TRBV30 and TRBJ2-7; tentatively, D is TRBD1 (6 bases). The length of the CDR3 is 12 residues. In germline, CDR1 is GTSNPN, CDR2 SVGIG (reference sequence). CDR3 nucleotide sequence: TGTGCCTGGAGTGTACAGGGTCCAGATCCGGTTTTC. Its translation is CAWSVQGPDPVF. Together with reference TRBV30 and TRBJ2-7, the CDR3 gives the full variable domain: SQTIHQWPATLVQPVGSPLSLECTVEGTSNPNLYWYRQAAGRGLQLLFYSVGIGQISSEVPQNLSASRPQDRQFILSSKKLLLSDSGFYLCAWSVQGPDPVFGPGTRLTVT.

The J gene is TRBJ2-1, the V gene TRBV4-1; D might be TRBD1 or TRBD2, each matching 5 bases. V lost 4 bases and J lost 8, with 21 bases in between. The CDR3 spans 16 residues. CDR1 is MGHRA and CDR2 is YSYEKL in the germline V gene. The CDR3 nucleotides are TGCGCCAGCAGCCCGGGACGAACAAGTTACGTCTATGAGCAGTTCTTC. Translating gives CASSPGRTSYVYEQFF.

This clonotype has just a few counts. The CDR3 coding sequence is TGCGCCAGCAGCCAGGGGACAGGACCAAGCTCCTACAATGAGCAGTTCTTC. Translation gives CASSQGTGPSSYNEQFF. The J gene is TRBJ2-1, the V gene TRBV4-3, with 8 bases matching TRBD1. The V gene's germline CDR1 is LGHNA and CDR2 YSLEER. After removal of 3 bases from V and 0 bases from J, the junction contained 7 bases not matched to a gene. The CDR3 runs 17 residues.

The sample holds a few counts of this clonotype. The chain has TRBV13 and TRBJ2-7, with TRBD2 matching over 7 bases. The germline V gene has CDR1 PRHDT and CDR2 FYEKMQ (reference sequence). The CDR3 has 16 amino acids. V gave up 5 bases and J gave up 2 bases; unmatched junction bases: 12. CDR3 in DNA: TGTGCCAGCAGCCCGATGGGAGCGGGATGGACCTACGAGCAGTACTTC. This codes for CASSPMGAGWTYEQYF.

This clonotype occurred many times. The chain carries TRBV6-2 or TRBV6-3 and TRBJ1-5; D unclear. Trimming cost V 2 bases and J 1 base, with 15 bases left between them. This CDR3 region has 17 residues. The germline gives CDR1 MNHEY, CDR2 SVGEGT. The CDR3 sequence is CASSYTLQETSNQPQHF. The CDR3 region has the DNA TGTGCCAGCAGTTACACGCTTCAGGAGACGAGCAATCAGCCCCAGCATTTT.

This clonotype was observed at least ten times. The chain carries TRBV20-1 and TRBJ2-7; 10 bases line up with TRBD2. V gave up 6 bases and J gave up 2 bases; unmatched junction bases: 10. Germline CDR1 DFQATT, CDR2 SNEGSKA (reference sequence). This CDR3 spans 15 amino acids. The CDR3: CSADGLAGATYEQYF. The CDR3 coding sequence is TGCAGTGCGGACGGGCTAGCGGGAGCCACCTACGAGCAGTACTTC.

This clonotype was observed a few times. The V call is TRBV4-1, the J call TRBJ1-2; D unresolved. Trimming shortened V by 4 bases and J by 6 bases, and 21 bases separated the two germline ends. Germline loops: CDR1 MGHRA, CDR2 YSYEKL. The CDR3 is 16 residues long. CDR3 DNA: TGCGCCAGCAGCCTAAATCCGGGATTGGTTGAGAATGGCTACACCTTC. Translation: CASSLNPGLVENGYTF.

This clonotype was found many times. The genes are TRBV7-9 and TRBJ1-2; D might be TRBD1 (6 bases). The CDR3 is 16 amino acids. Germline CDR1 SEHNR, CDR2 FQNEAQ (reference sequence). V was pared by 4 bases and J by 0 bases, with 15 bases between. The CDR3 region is CASSSWTDPSNYGYTF. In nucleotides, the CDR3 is TGTGCCAGCAGCTCGTGGACAGACCCATCTAACTATGGCTACACCTTC.

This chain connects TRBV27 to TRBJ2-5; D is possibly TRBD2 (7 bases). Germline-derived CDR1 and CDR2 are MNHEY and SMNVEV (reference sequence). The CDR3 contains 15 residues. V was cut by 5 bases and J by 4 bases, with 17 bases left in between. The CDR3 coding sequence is TGTGCCAGCAGTCCCTCCGGGGGGCGAACAGAGACCCAGTACTTC. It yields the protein CASSPSGGRTETQYF.

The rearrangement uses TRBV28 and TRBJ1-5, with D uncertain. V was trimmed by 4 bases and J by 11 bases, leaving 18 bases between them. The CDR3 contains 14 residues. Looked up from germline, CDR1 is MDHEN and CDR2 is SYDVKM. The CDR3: CASSSRKGIATQHF. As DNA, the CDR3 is TGTGCCAGCAGTTCCCGCAAGGGTATCGCAACCCAGCATTTT.

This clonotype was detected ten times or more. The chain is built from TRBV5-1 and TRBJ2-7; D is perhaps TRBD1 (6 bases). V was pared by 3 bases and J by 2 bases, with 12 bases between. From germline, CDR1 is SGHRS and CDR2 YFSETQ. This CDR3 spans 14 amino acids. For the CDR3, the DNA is TGCGCCAGCAGCTCCGGGACAAACGCCTACGAGCAGTACTTC. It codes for CASSSGTNAYEQYF.

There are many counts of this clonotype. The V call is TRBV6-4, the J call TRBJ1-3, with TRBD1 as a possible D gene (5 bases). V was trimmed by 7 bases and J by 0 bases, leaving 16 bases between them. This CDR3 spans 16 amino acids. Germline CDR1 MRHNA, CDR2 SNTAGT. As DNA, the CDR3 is TGTGCCAGCACCAAGGGACCGCCCAGCTCTGGAAACACCATATATTTT. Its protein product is CASTKGPPSSGNTIYF.

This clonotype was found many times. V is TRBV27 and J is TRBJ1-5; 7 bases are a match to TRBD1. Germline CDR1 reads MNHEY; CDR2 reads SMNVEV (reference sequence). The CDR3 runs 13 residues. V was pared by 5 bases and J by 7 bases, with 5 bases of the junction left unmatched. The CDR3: CASSGQGDQPQHF. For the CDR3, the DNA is TGTGCCAGCAGTGGCCAGGGGGACCAGCCCCAGCATTTT.

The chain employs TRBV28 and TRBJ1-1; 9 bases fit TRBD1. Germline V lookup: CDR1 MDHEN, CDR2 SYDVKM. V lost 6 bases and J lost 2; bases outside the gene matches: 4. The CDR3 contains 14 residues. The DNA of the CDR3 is TGTGCCAGCAGGTACAGGGGGCTAAACACTGAAGCTTTCTTT. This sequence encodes CASRYRGLNTEAFF.

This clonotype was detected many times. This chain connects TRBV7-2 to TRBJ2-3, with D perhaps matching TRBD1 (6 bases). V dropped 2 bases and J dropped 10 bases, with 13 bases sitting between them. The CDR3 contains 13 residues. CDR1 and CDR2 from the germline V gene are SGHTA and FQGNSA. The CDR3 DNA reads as TGTGCCAGCAGCTTAAACAGGGAAGTATCGCAGTATTTT. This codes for CASSLNREVSQYF. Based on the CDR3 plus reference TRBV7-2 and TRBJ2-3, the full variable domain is GAGVSQSPSNKVTEKGKDVELRCDPISGHTALYWYRQSLGQGLEFLIYFQGNSAPDKSGLPSDRFSAERTGGSVSTLTIQRTQQEDSAVYLCASSLNREVSQYFGPGTRLTVL.

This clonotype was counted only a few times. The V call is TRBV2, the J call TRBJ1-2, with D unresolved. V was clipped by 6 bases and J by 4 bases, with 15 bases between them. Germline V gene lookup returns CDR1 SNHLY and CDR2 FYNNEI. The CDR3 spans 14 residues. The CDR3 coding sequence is TGTGCCAGCAGAATGGCGAGCAGGTTCTATGGCTACACCTTC. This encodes CASRMASRFYGYTF.

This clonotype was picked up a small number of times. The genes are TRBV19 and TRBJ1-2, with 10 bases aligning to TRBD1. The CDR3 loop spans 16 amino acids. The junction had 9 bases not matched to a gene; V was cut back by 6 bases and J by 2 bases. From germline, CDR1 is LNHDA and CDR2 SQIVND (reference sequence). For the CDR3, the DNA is TGTGCCAGTAGGGACCGGGACAGGGGATGGAACTATGGCTACACCTTC. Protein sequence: CASRDRDRGWNYGYTF. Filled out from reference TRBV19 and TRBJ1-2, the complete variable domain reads DGGITQSPKYLFRKEGQNVTLSCEQNLNHDAMYWYRQDPGQGLRLIYYSQIVNDFQKGDIAEGYSVSREKKESFPLTVTSAQKNPTAFYLCASRDRDRGWNYGYTFGSGTRLTVV.

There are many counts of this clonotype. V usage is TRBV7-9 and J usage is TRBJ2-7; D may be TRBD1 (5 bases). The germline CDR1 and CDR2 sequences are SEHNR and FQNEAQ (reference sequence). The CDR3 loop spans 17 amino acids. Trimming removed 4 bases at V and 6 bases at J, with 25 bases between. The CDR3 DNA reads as TGTGCCAGCAGCTCCACATTAACCGGTGACAGTATGATCGAGCAGTACTTC. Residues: CASSSTLTGDSMIEQYF.

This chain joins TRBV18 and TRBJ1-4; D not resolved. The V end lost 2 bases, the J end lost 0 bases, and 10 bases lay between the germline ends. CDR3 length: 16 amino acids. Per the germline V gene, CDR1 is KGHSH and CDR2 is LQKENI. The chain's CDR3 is CASSPEGAATNEKLFF. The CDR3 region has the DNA TGTGCCAGCTCACCAGAGGGCGCGGCAACTAATGAAAAACTGTTTTTT.

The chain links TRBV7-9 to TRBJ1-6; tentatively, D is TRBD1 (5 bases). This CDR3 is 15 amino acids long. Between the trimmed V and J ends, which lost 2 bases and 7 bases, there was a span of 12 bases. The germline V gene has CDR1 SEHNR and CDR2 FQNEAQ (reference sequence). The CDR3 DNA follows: TGTGCCAGCAGCTTAAGGGCGGGGGAGAATTCACCCCTCCACTTT. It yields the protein CASSLRAGENSPLHF.

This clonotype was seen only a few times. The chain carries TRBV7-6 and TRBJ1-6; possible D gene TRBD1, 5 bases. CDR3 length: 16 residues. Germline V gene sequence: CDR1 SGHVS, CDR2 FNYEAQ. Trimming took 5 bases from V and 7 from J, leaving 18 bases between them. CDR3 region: CASSRNRDYENSPLHF. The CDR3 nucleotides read TGTGCCAGCAGCCGCAACCGGGACTATGAGAATTCACCCCTCCACTTT.

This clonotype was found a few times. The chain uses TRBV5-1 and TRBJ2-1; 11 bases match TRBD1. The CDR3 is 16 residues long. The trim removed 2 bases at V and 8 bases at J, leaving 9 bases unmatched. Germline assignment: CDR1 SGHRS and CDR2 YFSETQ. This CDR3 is CASSLWTGGIGDEQFF. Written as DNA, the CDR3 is TGCGCCAGCAGCTTATGGACAGGGGGCATCGGTGATGAGCAGTTCTTC.

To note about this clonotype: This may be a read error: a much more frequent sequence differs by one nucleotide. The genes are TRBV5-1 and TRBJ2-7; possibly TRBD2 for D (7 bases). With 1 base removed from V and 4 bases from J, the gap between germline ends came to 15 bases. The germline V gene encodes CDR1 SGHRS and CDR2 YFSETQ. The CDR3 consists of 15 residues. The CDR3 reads CASSLPTGGTYEQYF. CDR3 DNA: TGCGCCAGCAGCTTGCCGACGGGGGGCACGTACGAGCAGTACTTC.

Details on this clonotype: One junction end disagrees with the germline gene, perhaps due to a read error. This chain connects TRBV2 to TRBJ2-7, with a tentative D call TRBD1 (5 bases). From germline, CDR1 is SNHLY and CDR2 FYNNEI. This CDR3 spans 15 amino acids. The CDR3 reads CAGSAGSVSTYEQYF. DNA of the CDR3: TGTGCCGGCAGCGCAGGGTCCGTCAGCACCTACGAGCAGTACTTC.